This is a list of T cell receptor beta chains from one sample in a study of cytomegalovirus exposure and HLA in healthy donors. TCRdb's table, derived via immunoSEQ multiplex PCR, lists solely in-frame clones and lacks some. Its table records about 55,000 clones. The sequenced material came from PBMCs. The receptors originated from a man aged 45-60 years in good health and CMV-seropositive. CDR3s include the opening cysteine and the closing phenylalanine or tryptophan. The D gene is left open where the match is weak.

j_gene: TRBJ2-7; d_gene: TRBD2; v_gene: TRBV13; CDR3aa: CASSLGSLAGDPAEQYF; CDR3nt: TGTGCCAGCAGCTTAGGCAGTTTAGCGGGAGACCCCGCCGAGCAGTACTTC
j_gene: TRBJ1-2; d_gene: -; v_gene: TRBV18; CDR3aa: CASSPTGRDGYTF; CDR3nt: TGTGCCAGCTCACCCACAGGGCGAGATGGCTACACCTTC
j_gene: TRBJ2-1; d_gene: -; v_gene: TRBV6-6; CDR3aa: CASSSPGTGEGGVFF; CDR3nt: TGTGCCAGCAGTAGCCCCGGGACAGGAGAGGGGGGGGTGTTCTTC
j_gene: TRBJ2-3; d_gene: TRBD2; v_gene: TRBV10-3; CDR3aa: CAISPSGGRTDTQYF; CDR3nt: TGTGCCATCAGTCCTAGCGGGGGCCGCACAGATACGCAGTATTTT
j_gene: TRBJ2-1; d_gene: TRBD2; v_gene: TRBV29-1; CDR3aa: CSVEGLAALGEQFF; CDR3nt: TGCAGCGTCGAAGGGCTAGCGGCCCTCGGTGAGCAGTTCTTC
j_gene: TRBJ1-1; d_gene: -; v_gene: TRBV6-1; CDR3aa: CASSRLNTEAFF; CDR3nt: TGTGCCAGCAGTCGTTTGAACACTGAAGCTTTCTTT
j_gene: TRBJ2-5; d_gene: TRBD2; v_gene: TRBV9; CDR3aa: CASSVGSGGYQETQYF; CDR3nt: TGTGCCAGCAGCGTAGGGAGCGGGGGGTACCAAGAGACCCAGTACTTC
j_gene: TRBJ1-1; d_gene: -; v_gene: TRBV18; CDR3aa: CASSPETENTEAFF; CDR3nt: TGTGCCAGCTCACCAGAGACAGAGAACACTGAAGCTTTCTTT
j_gene: TRBJ1-1; d_gene: -; v_gene: TRBV13; CDR3aa: CASSFSTVPSEAFF; CDR3nt: TGTGCCAGCAGCTTCTCGACAGTTCCCAGTGAAGCTTTCTTT
j_gene: TRBJ1-1; d_gene: -; v_gene: TRBV29-1; CDR3aa: CCTGGEGMNTEAFF; CDR3nt: TGCTGCACTGGGGGGGAGGGGATGAACACTGAAGCTTTCTTT
j_gene: TRBJ2-7; d_gene: -; v_gene: TRBV18; CDR3aa: CASSPRQQGYEQYF; CDR3nt: TGTGCCAGCTCACCAAGGCAACAGGGATACGAGCAGTACTTC
j_gene: TRBJ1-6; d_gene: TRBD1; v_gene: TRBV30; CDR3aa: CAWIPGQGYSPLHF; CDR3nt: TGTGCCTGGATCCCGGGACAGGGTTATTCACCCCTCCACTTT
j_gene: TRBJ2-3; d_gene: -; v_gene: TRBV7-3; CDR3aa: CASSLGQTADTQYF; CDR3nt: TGTGCCAGCAGCTTAGGGCAGACCGCAGATACGCAGTATTTT
j_gene: TRBJ2-7; d_gene: TRBD1; v_gene: TRBV7-8; CDR3aa: CASSPPEPGQAAYEQYF; CDR3nt: TGTGCCAGCAGCCCGCCCGAGCCAGGACAGGCCGCCTACGAGCAGTACTTC
j_gene: TRBJ2-3; d_gene: TRBD2; v_gene: TRBV11-2; CDR3aa: CASRIAGGLATDTQYF; CDR3nt: TGTGCCAGCAGGATAGCGGGAGGGCTCGCCACAGATACGCAGTATTTT
j_gene: TRBJ1-2; d_gene: -; v_gene: TRBV5-4; CDR3aa: CASSAGADVGSDGYTF; CDR3nt: TGTGCCAGCAGCGCGGGGGCTGATGTAGGGTCGGATGGCTACACCTTC
j_gene: TRBJ1-3; d_gene: TRBD1; v_gene: TRBV18; CDR3aa: CASSPISGQGYSGNTIYF; CDR3nt: TGTGCCAGCTCACCAATTTCCGGACAGGGGTATTCTGGAAACACCATATATTTT
j_gene: TRBJ1-1; d_gene: -; v_gene: TRBV5-8; CDR3aa: CASSARRVLNTEAFF; CDR3nt: TGTGCCAGCAGCGCGAGACGGGTTCTGAACACTGAAGCTTTCTTT
j_gene: TRBJ2-1; d_gene: TRBD1; v_gene: TRBV28; CDR3aa: CASSSGGAFFNEQFF; CDR3nt: TGTGCCAGCAGTTCAGGGGGTGCGTTTTTCAATGAGCAGTTCTTC
j_gene: TRBJ1-1; d_gene: -; v_gene: TRBV18; CDR3aa: CASSPLQGVTEAFF; CDR3nt: TGTGCCAGCTCACCACTTCAGGGTGTTACTGAAGCTTTCTTT
j_gene: TRBJ1-1; d_gene: -; v_gene: TRBV9; CDR3aa: CASGGGADAEAFF; CDR3nt: TGTGCCAGCGGGGGGGGCGCTGACGCTGAAGCTTTCTTT
j_gene: TRBJ2-7; d_gene: TRBD1; v_gene: TRBV5-1; CDR3aa: CASSLGQVAYEQYF; CDR3nt: TGCGCCAGCAGCCTGGGACAGGTCGCCTACGAGCAGTACTTC
j_gene: TRBJ2-1; d_gene: TRBD2; v_gene: TRBV15; CDR3aa: CATSSQLAGAGEQFF; CDR3nt: TGTGCCACCAGCAGCCAACTAGCGGGAGCAGGTGAGCAGTTCTTC
j_gene: TRBJ1-2; d_gene: TRBD1; v_gene: TRBV5-4; CDR3aa: CASSPGQSYNYGYTF; CDR3nt: TGTGCCAGCAGCCCGGGACAGTCTTATAACTATGGCTACACCTTC
j_gene: TRBJ2-5; d_gene: -; v_gene: TRBV29-1; CDR3aa: CSVAPGQKQETQYF; CDR3nt: TGCAGCGTTGCCCCCGGACAGAAACAAGAGACCCAGTACTTC
j_gene: TRBJ2-5; d_gene: -; v_gene: TRBV7-3; CDR3aa: CASSSLIGGTQYF; CDR3nt: TGTGCCAGCAGCTCCCTTATAGGCGGGACCCAGTACTTC
j_gene: TRBJ2-2; d_gene: TRBD2; v_gene: TRBV4-1; CDR3aa: CASSQGLAGYTGELFF; CDR3nt: TGCGCCAGCAGCCAGGGACTAGCGGGGTACACCGGGGAGCTGTTTTTT
j_gene: TRBJ1-6; d_gene: -; v_gene: TRBV7-2; CDR3aa: CASSSSGAGNSPLHF; CDR3nt: TGTGCCAGCAGCTCCTCGGGAGCGGGCAATTCACCCCTCCACTTT
j_gene: TRBJ2-7; d_gene: TRBD2; v_gene: TRBV4-2; CDR3aa: CASSQSSGTYEQYF; CDR3nt: TGTGCCAGCAGCCAATCTAGCGGGACCTACGAGCAGTACTTC
j_gene: TRBJ2-1; d_gene: TRBD2; v_gene: TRBV5-1; CDR3aa: CASSSAGTSGGNSYNEQFF; CDR3nt: TGCGCCAGCAGCTCTGCCGGGACTAGCGGGGGAAACTCCTACAATGAGCAGTTCTTC
j_gene: TRBJ1-5; d_gene: TRBD1; v_gene: TRBV5-5; CDR3aa: CASSWGQGGNQPQHF; CDR3nt: TGTGCCAGCAGCTGGGGACAGGGAGGTAATCAGCCCCAGCATTTT
j_gene: TRBJ2-3; d_gene: -; v_gene: TRBV6-4; CDR3aa: CASSDGPGGTQYF; CDR3nt: TGTGCCAGCAGTGACGGCCCGGGTGGTACGCAGTATTTT
j_gene: TRBJ2-5; d_gene: TRBD2; v_gene: TRBV29-1; CDR3aa: CSACGGQETQYF; CDR3nt: TGCAGCGCCTGCGGGGGACAAGAGACCCAGTACTTC
j_gene: TRBJ1-5; d_gene: -; v_gene: TRBV5-4; CDR3aa: CASSSQGTNQPQHF; CDR3nt: TGTGCCAGCAGCTCCCAGGGCACCAATCAGCCCCAGCATTTT
j_gene: TRBJ2-2; d_gene: TRBD1; v_gene: TRBV27; CDR3aa: CASSPRGTGNPGELFF; CDR3nt: TGTGCCAGCAGTCCACGGGGGACAGGGAATCCCGGGGAGCTGTTTTTT
j_gene: TRBJ2-3; d_gene: TRBD2; v_gene: TRBV18; CDR3aa: CASSPQSRTSGSVADTQYF; CDR3nt: TGTGCCAGCTCACCACAGTCCCGTACTAGCGGTAGCGTGGCAGATACGCAGTATTTT
j_gene: TRBJ2-7; d_gene: TRBD2; v_gene: TRBV27; CDR3aa: CASWGASGRFSYEQYF; CDR3nt: TGTGCCAGCTGGGGTGCTAGCGGGAGGTTCTCCTACGAGCAGTACTTC
j_gene: TRBJ1-6; d_gene: TRBD1; v_gene: TRBV6-1; CDR3aa: CASSVHRDSNSPLHF; CDR3nt: TGTGCCAGCAGTGTACACCGGGACAGCAATTCACCCCTCCACTTT
j_gene: TRBJ1-2; d_gene: -; v_gene: TRBV4-3; CDR3aa: CASSQDRTFRGPGAPYTF; CDR3nt: TGCGCCAGCAGCCAAGATCGAACATTTAGAGGACCGGGAGCCCCCTACACCTTC
j_gene: TRBJ2-4; d_gene: -; v_gene: TRBV19; CDR3aa: CASSPQGGGKNIQYF; CDR3nt: TGTGCCAGTAGTCCTCAGGGGGGTGGCAAAAACATTCAGTACTTC
j_gene: TRBJ2-1; d_gene: -; v_gene: TRBV29-1; CDR3aa: CSAARLVSRDEQFF; CDR3nt: TGCAGCGCGGCCAGACTAGTGTCTAGGGATGAGCAGTTCTTC
j_gene: TRBJ2-1; d_gene: TRBD2; v_gene: TRBV9; CDR3aa: CASSVGPSGTSNEQFF; CDR3nt: TGTGCCAGCAGCGTAGGGCCTAGCGGGACGTCCAATGAGCAGTTCTTC
j_gene: TRBJ1-2; d_gene: TRBD1; v_gene: TRBV5-8; CDR3aa: CASSSGTGFRRGYTF; CDR3nt: TGTGCCAGCAGCTCCGGGACAGGGTTTCGCCGCGGCTACACCTTC